The T cell receptor (beta chain) under discussion was sequenced for a study of regulatory T cells in long-lasting Graves disease. The wider study: Graves' patients, diagnosed recently, had received antithyroid drugs under 3 months.

The sample holds many counts of this clonotype. With iRepertoire HTBI primers and Arm-PCR of CDR3 regions, TCR beta libraries were built. TCRdb recomputed calls from the multiplex PCR reads with MiXCR, one row per CDR3 protein. The sample lists 400,000 to 550,000 distinct CDR3 sequences, roughly 15% seen once, with approximately 11% in the top ten. Time point meaning: newly diagnosed GD, antithyroid drugs for less than 3 months. PBMCs provided the RNA from which the TCR library was made. These records were also assigned to another study, of T cells in Graves' hyperthyroidism and ophthalmopathy. From that second work: Patients with uncontrolled infections, other autoimmune diseases, pregnancy or lactation were excluded.

The starting material was peripheral blood mononuclear cells (PBMCs), obtained at new diagnosis, from a patient treated with antithyroid drugs. The clonotype was recovered from a woman in her thirties with Graves disease.

The CDR3 DNA sequence: TGTGCCAGCAGCCCCCCTAGGGCTAGCGGGACGACAGATACGCAGTATTTT. Amino acid sequence: CASSPPRASGTTDTQYF. V gene TRBV7-9 combines with J gene TRBJ2-3; 9 nucleotides align to TRBD2. The trim removed 5 bases at V and 3 bases at J, leaving 12 bases unmatched. Germline V gives CDR1 SEHNR, CDR2 FQNEAQ (reference sequence). This CDR3 is 17 amino acids long. The entire variable domain, with the rest obtained from reference TRBV7-9 and TRBJ2-3, is as follows: DTGVSQNPRHKITKRGQNVTFRCDPISEHNRLYWYRQTLGQGPEFLTYFQNEAQLEKSRLLSDRFSAERPKGSFSTLEIQRTEQGDSAMYLCASSPPRASGTTDTQYFGPGTRLTVL.